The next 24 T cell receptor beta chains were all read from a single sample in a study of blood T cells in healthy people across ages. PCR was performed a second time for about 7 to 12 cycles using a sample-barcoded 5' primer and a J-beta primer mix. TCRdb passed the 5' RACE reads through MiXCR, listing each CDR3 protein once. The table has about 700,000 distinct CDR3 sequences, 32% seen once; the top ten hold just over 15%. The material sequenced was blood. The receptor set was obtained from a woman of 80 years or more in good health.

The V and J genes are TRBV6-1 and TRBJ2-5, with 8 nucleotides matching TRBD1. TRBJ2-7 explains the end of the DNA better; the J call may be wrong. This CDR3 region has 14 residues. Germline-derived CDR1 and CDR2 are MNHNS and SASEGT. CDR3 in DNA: TGTGCCAGCAGTGAACAGGGGGCGCGTAGCGAGCAGTACTTC. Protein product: CASSEQGARSEQYF.

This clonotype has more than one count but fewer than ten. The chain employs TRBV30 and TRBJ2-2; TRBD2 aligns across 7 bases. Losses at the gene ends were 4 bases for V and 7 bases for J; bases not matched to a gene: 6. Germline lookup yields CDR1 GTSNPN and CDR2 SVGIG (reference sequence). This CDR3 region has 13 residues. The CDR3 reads CAWKTSMVGELFF. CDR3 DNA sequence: TGTGCCTGGAAGACTAGCATGGTCGGGGAGCTGTTTTTT.

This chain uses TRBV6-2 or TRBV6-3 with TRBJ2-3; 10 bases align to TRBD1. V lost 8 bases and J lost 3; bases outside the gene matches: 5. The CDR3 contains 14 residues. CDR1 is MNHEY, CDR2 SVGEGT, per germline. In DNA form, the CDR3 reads TGTGCCAGCGGAAGGGACAGGGGTACAGATACGCAGTATTTT. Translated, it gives CASGRDRGTDTQYF.

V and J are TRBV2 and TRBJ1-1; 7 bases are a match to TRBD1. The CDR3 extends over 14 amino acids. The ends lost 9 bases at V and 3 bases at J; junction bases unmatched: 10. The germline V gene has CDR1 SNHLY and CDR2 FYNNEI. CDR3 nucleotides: TGTGCCAGAGGGGGCAGGGGCAAGCACACTGAAGCTTTCTTT. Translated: CARGGRGKHTEAFF.

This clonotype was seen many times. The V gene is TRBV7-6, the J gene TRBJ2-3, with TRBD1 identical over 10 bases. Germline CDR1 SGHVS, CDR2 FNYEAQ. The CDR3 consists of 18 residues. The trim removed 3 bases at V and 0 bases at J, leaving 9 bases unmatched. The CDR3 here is CASSFGQGGRTSTDTQYF. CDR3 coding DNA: TGTGCCAGCAGCTTTGGACAGGGGGGTCGGACTAGCACAGATACGCAGTATTTT.

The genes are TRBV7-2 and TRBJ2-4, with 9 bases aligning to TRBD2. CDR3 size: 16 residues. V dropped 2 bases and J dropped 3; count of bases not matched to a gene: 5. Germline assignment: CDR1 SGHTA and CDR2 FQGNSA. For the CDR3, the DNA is TGTGCCAGCAGCTTACCACGACTAGCGGACAAAAACATTCAGTACTTC. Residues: CASSLPRLADKNIQYF.

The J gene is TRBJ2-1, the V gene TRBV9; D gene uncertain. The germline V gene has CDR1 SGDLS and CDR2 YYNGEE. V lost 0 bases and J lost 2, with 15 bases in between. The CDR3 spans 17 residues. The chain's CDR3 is CASSVDPAPKPYNEQFF. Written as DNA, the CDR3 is TGTGCCAGCAGCGTAGATCCGGCGCCGAAACCCTACAATGAGCAGTTCTTC. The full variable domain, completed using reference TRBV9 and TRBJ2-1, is DSGVTQTPKHLITATGQRVTLRCSPRSGDLSVYWYQQSLDQGLQFLIQYYNGEERAKGNILERFSAQQFPDLHSELNLSSLELGDSALYFCASSVDPAPKPYNEQFFGPGTRLTVL.

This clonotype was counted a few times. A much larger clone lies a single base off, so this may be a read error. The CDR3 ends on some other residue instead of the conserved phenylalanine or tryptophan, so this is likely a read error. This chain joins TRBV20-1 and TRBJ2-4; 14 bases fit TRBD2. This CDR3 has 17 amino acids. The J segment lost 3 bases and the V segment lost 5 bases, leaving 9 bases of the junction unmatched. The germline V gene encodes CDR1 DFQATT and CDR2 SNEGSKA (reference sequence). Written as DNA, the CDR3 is TGCAGTGCTCCACGGACTAGCGGGGGGCCGGGCAAAAACATTCAGTACTCC. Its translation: CSAPRTSGGPGKNIQYS.

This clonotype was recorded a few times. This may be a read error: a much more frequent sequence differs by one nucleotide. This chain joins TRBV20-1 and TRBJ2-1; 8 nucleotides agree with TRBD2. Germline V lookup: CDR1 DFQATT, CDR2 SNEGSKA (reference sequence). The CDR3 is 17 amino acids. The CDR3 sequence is CSARDRFRGGPYNERFF. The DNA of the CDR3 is TGCAGTGCTAGAGACCGATTTCGGGGGGGGCCGTACAATGAGCGGTTCTTC.

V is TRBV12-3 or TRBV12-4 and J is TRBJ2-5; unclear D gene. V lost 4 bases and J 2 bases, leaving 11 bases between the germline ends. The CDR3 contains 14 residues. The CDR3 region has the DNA TGTGCCAGCAGTTCAGCCGAGGAGCAAGAGACCCAGTACTTC. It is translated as CASSSAEEQETQYF.

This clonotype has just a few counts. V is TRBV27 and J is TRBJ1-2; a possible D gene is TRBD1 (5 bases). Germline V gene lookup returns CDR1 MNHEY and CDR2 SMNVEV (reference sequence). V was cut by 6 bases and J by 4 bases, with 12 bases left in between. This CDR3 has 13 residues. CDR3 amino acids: CASRRGDGYGYTF. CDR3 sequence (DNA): TGTGCCAGCAGACGAGGGGATGGCTATGGCTACACCTTC.

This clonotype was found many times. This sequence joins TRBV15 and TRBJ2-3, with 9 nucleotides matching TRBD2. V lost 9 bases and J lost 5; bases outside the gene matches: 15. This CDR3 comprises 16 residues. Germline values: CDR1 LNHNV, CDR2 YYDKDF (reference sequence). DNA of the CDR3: TGTGCCACGACCCCACGGGGCGGGGGGGCCATAGATACGCAGTATTTT. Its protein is CATTPRGGGAIDTQYF.

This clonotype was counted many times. Written as DNA, the CDR3 is TGTGCCAGCAGTATGGGGGCGGTTGGGCAAGAGACCCAGTACTTC. This sequence encodes CASSMGAVGQETQYF. V usage is TRBV7-2 and J usage is TRBJ2-5; TRBD1 might be the D (6 bases). Germline loops: CDR1 SGHTA, CDR2 FQGNSA. The ends were cut back, 6 bases at V and 2 bases at J, with 16 bases in the middle. This CDR3 contains 15 residues.

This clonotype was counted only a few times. CDR3 protein: CASCRWGDSSYNEQFF. The CDR3 DNA reads as TGCGCCAGCTGTCGGTGGGGCGATAGCTCCTACAATGAGCAGTTCTTC. The chain has TRBV5-1 and TRBJ2-1; D is possibly TRBD1 (5 bases). V was clipped by 7 bases and J by 0 bases, with 17 bases between them. This CDR3 region has 16 residues. CDR1 SGHRS and CDR2 YFSETQ come from the germline V gene.

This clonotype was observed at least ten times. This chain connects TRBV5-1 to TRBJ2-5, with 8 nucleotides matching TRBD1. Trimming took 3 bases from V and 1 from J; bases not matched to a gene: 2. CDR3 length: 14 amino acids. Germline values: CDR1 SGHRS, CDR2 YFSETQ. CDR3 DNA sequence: TGCGCCAGCAGCTCCCAGGGGGCCCAAGAGACCCAGTACTTC. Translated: CASSSQGAQETQYF. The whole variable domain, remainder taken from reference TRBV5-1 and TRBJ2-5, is KAGVTQTPRYLIKTRGQQVTLSCSPISGHRSVSWYQQTPGQGLQFLFEYFSETQRNKGNFPGRFSGRQFSNSRSEMNVSTLELGDSALYLCASSSQGAQETQYFGPGTRLLVL.

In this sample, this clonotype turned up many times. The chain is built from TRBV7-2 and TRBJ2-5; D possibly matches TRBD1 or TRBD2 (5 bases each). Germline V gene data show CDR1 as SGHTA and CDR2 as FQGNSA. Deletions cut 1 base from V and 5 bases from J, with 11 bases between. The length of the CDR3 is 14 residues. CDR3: CASSLVEGLETQYF. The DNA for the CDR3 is TGTGCCAGCAGCTTAGTTGAGGGGCTTGAGACCCAGTACTTC.

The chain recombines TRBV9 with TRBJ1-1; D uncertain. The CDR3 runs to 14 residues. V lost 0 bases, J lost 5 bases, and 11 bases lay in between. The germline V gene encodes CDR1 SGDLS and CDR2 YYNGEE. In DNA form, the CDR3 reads TGTGCCAGCAGCGTAGATCCCAGAACTACTGAAGCTTTCTTT. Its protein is CASSVDPRTTEAFF.

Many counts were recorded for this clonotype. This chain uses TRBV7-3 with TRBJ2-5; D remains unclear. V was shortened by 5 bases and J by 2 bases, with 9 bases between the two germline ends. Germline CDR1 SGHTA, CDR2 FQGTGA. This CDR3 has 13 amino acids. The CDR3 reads CASSGIAQETQYF. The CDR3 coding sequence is TGTGCCAGCAGCGGGATCGCTCAAGAGACCCAGTACTTC.

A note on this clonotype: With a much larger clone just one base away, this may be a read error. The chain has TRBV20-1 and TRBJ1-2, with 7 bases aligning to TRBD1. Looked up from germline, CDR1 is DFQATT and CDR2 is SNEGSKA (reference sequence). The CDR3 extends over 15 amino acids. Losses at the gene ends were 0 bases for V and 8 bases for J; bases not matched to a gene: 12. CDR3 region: CSAREAARGGNGYTF. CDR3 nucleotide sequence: TGCAGTGCTAGAGAGGCCGCCAGGGGGGGAAACGGCTACACCTTC.

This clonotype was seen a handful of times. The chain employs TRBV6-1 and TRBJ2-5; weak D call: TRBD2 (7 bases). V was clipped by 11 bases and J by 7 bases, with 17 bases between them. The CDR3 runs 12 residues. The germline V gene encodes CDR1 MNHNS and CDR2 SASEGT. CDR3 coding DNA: TGTGCCGGCAACGGGGGGCGTGGGACCCAGTACTTC. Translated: CAGNGGRGTQYF.

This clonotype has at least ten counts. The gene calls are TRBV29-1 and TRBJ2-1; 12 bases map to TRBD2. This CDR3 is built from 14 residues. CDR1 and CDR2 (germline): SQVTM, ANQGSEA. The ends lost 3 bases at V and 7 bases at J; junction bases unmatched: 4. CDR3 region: CSVDFTSGGNEQFF. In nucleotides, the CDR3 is TGCAGCGTTGATTTTACTAGCGGGGGGAATGAGCAGTTCTTC.

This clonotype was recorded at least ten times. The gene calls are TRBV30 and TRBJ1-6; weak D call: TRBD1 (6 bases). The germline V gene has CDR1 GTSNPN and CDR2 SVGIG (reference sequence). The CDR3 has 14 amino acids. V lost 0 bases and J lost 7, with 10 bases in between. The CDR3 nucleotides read TGTGCCTGGAGTGTTGACAGGCGGAATTCACCCCTCCACTTT. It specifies CAWSVDRRNSPLHF.

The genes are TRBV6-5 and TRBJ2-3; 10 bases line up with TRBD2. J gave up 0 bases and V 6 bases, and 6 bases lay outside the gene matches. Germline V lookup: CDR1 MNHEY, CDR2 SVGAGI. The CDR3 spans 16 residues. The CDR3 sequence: CASSKGLAVSTDTQYF. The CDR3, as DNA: TGTGCCAGCAGCAAAGGACTAGCGGTGAGCACAGATACGCAGTATTTT.

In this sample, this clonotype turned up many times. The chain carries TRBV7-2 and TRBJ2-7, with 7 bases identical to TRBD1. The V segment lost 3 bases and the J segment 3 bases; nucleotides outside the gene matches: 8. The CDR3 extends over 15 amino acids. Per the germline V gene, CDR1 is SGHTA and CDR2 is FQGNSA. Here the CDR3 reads CASSFNPTGLYEQYF. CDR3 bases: TGTGCCAGCAGCTTCAACCCGACAGGGCTCTACGAGCAGTACTTC.